This TCR beta chain was recorded in a study of T-cell reconstitution after alpha-beta-depleted transplantation in children. Unique molecular identifiers were used to barcode this TCRbeta library. TCRdb re-analysed the PCR reads in MiXCR, keeping a single row per CDR3 protein. Of hundreds of thousands of distinct CDR3 sequences listed, over 25% are singletons. Germline lookup yields CDR1 SQVTM and CDR2 ANQGSEA. Trimming stripped 7 bases from V and 1 base from J, with 16 bases between. The CDR3 covers 14 residues. Sequences were derived from PBMCs from the stem cell graft donor, sampled from the stem cell graft. The chain couples TRBV29-1 to TRBJ1-1, with D hard to call. The source is a human donor who donated a stem cell graft to a child with aplastic anemia. The CDR3 spells CSAHAGVSNTEAFF. In nucleotides, the CDR3 is TGCAGCGCCCACGCGGGTGTTTCGAACACTGAAGCTTTCTTT.